This TCR beta chain was documented in a study of T cells in Graves' hyperthyroidism and ophthalmopathy. Criteria for exclusion of patients were uncontrolled infection, other autoimmune disease, pregnancy or lactation. From germline, CDR1 is MDHEN and CDR2 SYDVKM. V was pared by 2 bases and J by 2 bases, with 6 bases of the junction left unmatched. The CDR3 sequence is 15 residues long. Amplification of TCR beta CDR3 regions used RNA as the template. HTBI primers were employed in a first-round RT-PCR of the TCR CDR3. TCRdb fed the multiplex PCR reads into MiXCR, producing one record per CDR3 protein. The table has 600,000 to 750,000 distinct CDR3 sequences, roughly 17% seen once. This clonotype occurred many times. Its antigen is still unknown. General study results and limits: Ophthalmopathy was predicted by the model a median of approximately six months ahead of onset.

This rearrangement joins TRBV28 to TRBJ2-7; TRBD2 agrees at 7 bases. This TCR was sampled from a man aged 50 or older with Graves' hyperthyroidism. The sequenced sample consisted of blood. The DNA of the CDR3 is TGTGCCAGCAGTTTAGTCGAGCGGGATACCTACGAGCAGTACTTC. Protein sequence: CASSLVERDTYEQYF.